These 14 T cell receptor beta chains originate from one sample sequenced in a study of tissue T cells after allogeneic stem cell transplantation (dated 2022 in TCRdb). The time point label on this specimen signifies: mouse harvest day 7 after allogeneic transplant. Mouse grafts combined 10^7 T-cell-depleted bone marrow cells with 10^6 splenic CD5+ T cells, given via tail vein injection. Receptors were amplified or captured by the immunoSEQ multiplex PCR assay. In its TCRdb copy, this immuneACCESS table keeps in-frame sequences only and misses some clones. Where compared with another copy, unresolved V genes explain less than half of these, and the others have no known cause. The sample table records thousands of clones; under 50% of these occur just once. Around 7% of the sample is held by the ten biggest clonotypes. The sequenced material came from gut tissue. Source of these receptors: a female BALB/c mouse given C57BL/6 T cells with graft-versus-host disease after an allogeneic hematopoietic cell transplant.

Regarding this clone: Here the gene names and germline are mouse. The CDR3 is cut off 1 residue early in the read; its end comes from the germline J gene. This chain uses TRBV16 with TRBJ2-5; TRBD2 aligns across 10 bases. V lost 0 bases and J lost 5; bases outside the gene matches: 5. The germline V gene encodes CDR1 SGHSA and CDR2 FRNQAP. CDR3 size: 16 residues. This chain's CDR3 is CASSLDAGGARDTQYF. The part of the CDR3 DNA that was read is TGTGCAAGCAGCTTAGATGCTGGGGGGGCGCGAGACACCCAGTAC.

The count of this clone is one. Here the gene names and germline are mouse. The read ends 1 residue shy of where the CDR3 ends; the end is completed using the germline J gene. The gene calls are TRBV23 and TRBJ1-5. This CDR3 contains 15 residues. CDR1 is KGHTA, CDR2 FQNQQP, per germline. Partial CDR3 DNA: TGCTCCAGCAGTCAATCAGGCCAGTACAACCAGGCTCCGCTT. This translates into CSSSQSGQYNQAPL. The CDR3 in its entirety is CSSSQSGQYNQAPLF.

This clone was recorded once. Gene names denote mouse genes. The CDR3 end falls 1 residue outside the read, so it is completed with the germline J gene. The V gene is TRBV12-1, the J gene TRBJ2-5; TRBD1 matches 9 bases. The CDR3 is 14 amino acids. Trimming cost V 2 bases and J 3 bases; bases outside gene matches: 2. The germline V gene encodes CDR1 SGHSN and CDR2 HYEKVE. The chain's CDR3 is CASSPGTGQDTQYF. The sequenced part of the CDR3 DNA is TGTGCCAGCTCTCCCGGGACAGGGCAAGACACCCAGTAC.

In the case of this clone: Each gene name is a mouse one. The read ends 1 residue early relative to the CDR3; the germline J gene fills the gap. The chain couples TRBV12-2 to TRBJ2-3, with a tentative D call TRBD1 (5 bases). Trimming took off 0 bases at V and 0 bases at J, with 6 bases between the two ends. The germline gives CDR1 SGHLS, CDR2 HYDKME. The CDR3 consists of 14 residues. The sequenced CDR3 bases are TGTGCCAGCTCTCTCCAGGGTAGTGCAGAAACGCTGTAT. It yields the protein CASSLQGSAETLY. From start to end, the CDR3 is CASSLQGSAETLYF.

As to this clone: The gene names here belong to mouse. The CDR3 protein is CASSQQDTQYF. The sequenced part of the CDR3 DNA is TGTGCCAGCAGTCAACAAGACACCCAGTAC. The rearrangement joins TRBV26 to TRBJ2-5; D is uncertain. Read coverage stops 1 residue before the CDR3 terminus; the germline J gene supplies the remainder. V dropped 4 bases and J dropped 3 bases, with 2 bases sitting between them. The CDR3 sequence is 11 residues long. CDR1 and CDR2 (germline): KGHPV, FQNQEV (reference sequence).

This clone was seen a few times. The listed genes are named as in mouse. The read falls 1 residue short of the CDR3 end, and the missing part is taken from the germline J gene. J is TRBJ1-1 and V is TRBV1, with D maybe TRBD1 (6 bases). The CDR3 length is 14 residues. Germline lookup yields CDR1 NSQYPW and CDR2 LRSPGD (reference sequence). Between the trimmed V and J ends, which lost 0 bases and 1 base, there was a span of 6 bases. The sequenced part of the CDR3 DNA is TGCACCTGCAGTGCAGACAGGGGGAACACAGAAGTCTTC. As protein: CTCSADRGNTEVF. The whole CDR3 sequence is CTCSADRGNTEVFF.

In its sample, this clone was seen a few times. Gene names are mouse gene names. The read ends 1 residue early relative to the CDR3; the germline J gene fills the gap. The chain is built from TRBV16 and TRBJ2-7, with a possible D match to TRBD2 (6 bases). The CDR3 loop spans 14 amino acids. Germline-derived CDR1 and CDR2 are SGHSA and FRNQAP. Trimming cost V 5 bases and J 0 bases, with 11 bases left between them. The part of the CDR3 DNA that was read is TGTGCAAGCAGCCAAGGACTGTCCTCCTATGAACAGTAC. Amino acids: CASSQGLSSYEQY. The CDR3 in full is CASSQGLSSYEQYF.

This clone was seen more than once but under ten times. Genes here carry mouse names. Read data end 1 residue before the CDR3 end; the end is taken from the germline J gene. The chain carries TRBV26 and TRBJ2-1, with a tentative D call TRBD2 (6 bases). There are 15 residues in the CDR3. Germline CDR1 KGHPV, CDR2 FQNQEV (reference sequence). Between the trimmed V and J ends, which lost 2 bases and 0 bases, there was a span of 8 bases. CDR3 sequence: CASSLGGYNYAEQFF. Partial CDR3 DNA: TGTGCCAGCAGTCTGGGGGGGTATAACTATGCTGAGCAGTTC.

Remarks on this clone: The listed genes are named as in mouse. The read is 1 residue too short to cover the CDR3 end, so that end is filled in from the germline J gene. This rearrangement joins TRBV26 to TRBJ1-4, with D possibly TRBD1 on 6 matching bases. Germline lookup yields CDR1 KGHPV and CDR2 FQNQEV (reference sequence). The V end lost 6 bases, the J end lost 3 bases, and 8 bases lay between the germline ends. There are 13 residues in the CDR3. CDR3 residues: CASRWDTNERLFF. The DNA read from the CDR3 is TGTGCCAGCAGATGGGACACCAACGAAAGATTATTT.

By share, this clone counts as large. The genes and germline here are from mouse. Read coverage stops 1 residue before the CDR3 terminus; the germline J gene supplies the remainder. This chain uses TRBV26 with TRBJ2-7; tentatively, D is TRBD1 or TRBD2 (7 bases each). The germline V and J ends were trimmed by 4 bases and 5 bases, with 12 bases remaining between them. Per the germline V gene, CDR1 is KGHPV and CDR2 is FQNQEV (reference sequence). This CDR3 is built from 13 residues. The covered CDR3 bases are TGTGCCAGCAGTCGGCAGGGGGGCGATGAACAGTAC. This sequence encodes CASSRQGGDEQY. In full, the CDR3 reads CASSRQGGDEQYF.

This clone occurred a few times. Gene names are mouse gene names. From the germline J gene comes the end of the CDR3, since the read stops 1 residue before it. The chain links TRBV3 to TRBJ2-7, with 13 bases that match TRBD2. The CDR3 spans 15 residues. V was pared by 3 bases and J by 6 bases, with 5 bases of the junction left unmatched. The germline gives CDR1 SNHLY, CDR2 FYNGKV (reference sequence). This CDR3 is CASSFRTGGAREQYF. CDR3 DNA, as far as it was read: TGTGCCAGCAGCTTTCGGACTGGGGGGGCGCGTGAACAGTAC.

This clone was counted a few times. Here the gene names and germline are mouse. CDR3 in amino acids: CASRDRGQGERLFF. The covered CDR3 bases are TGTGCCAGCAGGGACAGGGGGCAGGGCGAAAGATTATTT. The rearrangement uses TRBV3 and TRBJ1-4; 11 bases match TRBD1. The read is 1 residue too short to cover the CDR3 end, so that end is filled in from the germline J gene. Germline-derived CDR1 and CDR2 are SNHLY and FYNGKV (reference sequence). J was trimmed by 7 bases and V by 6 bases; bases with no gene match: 4. The CDR3 spans 14 residues. The full variable domain, completed using reference TRBV3 and TRBJ1-4, is GPKVLQIPSHQIIDMGQMVTLNCDPVSNHLYFYWYKQILGQQMEFLVNFYNGKVMEKSKLFKDQFSVERPDGSYFTLKIQPTALEDSAVYFCASRDRGQGERLFFGHGTKLSVL.

A word on this clone: Any gene name here is a mouse gene name. The read finishes 1 residue shy of the CDR3 end, and the germline J gene is used to complete it. V and J are TRBV12-1 and TRBJ2-1; TRBD2 matches 12 bases. The germline V gene has CDR1 SGHSN and CDR2 HYEKVE. The CDR3 covers 16 residues. V lost 4 bases and J lost 2; bases outside the gene matches: 5. This CDR3 reads CASSRGLGGYYAEQFF. The CDR3 bases that were read are TGTGCCAGCTCCCGGGGACTGGGGGGATACTATGCTGAGCAGTTC.

Notes on this clone: The germline and genes are mouse ones. The sequenced fragment ends 1 residue before the CDR3 boundary, so the rest is inferred from the germline J gene. The chain combines TRBV15 with TRBJ2-7, with 10 bases lining up with TRBD1. The CDR3 runs to 13 residues. The V gene's germline CDR1 is SGHND and CDR2 FRSKSL. V dropped 5 bases and J dropped 4; count of bases not matched to a gene: 2. The CDR3 is CASSRGQGYEQYF. CDR3 DNA (partial): TGTGCCAGCAGTCGGGGACAGGGGTATGAACAGTAC. Combining the CDR3 with reference TRBV15 and TRBJ2-7 gives the whole variable domain DAGVTQTPRHEVAEKGQTIILKCEPVSGHNDLFWYRQTKIQGLELLSYFRSKSLMEDGGAFKDRFKAEMLNSSFSTLKIQPTEPKDSAVYLCASSRGQGYEQYFGPGTRLTVL.